This T cell receptor (beta chain) was recorded in a study of shared clonotypes between healthy human individuals. Overall study findings and caveats: Sorted-subset samples were not fully sequenced, rarefaction indicated.

CDR1 and CDR2 (germline): SGDLS, YYNGEE. There are 16 residues in the CDR3. J lost 0 bases, V lost 3 bases, and 6 bases had no gene match. With regard to this clone: Its antigen is undetermined.

Every immunoSEQ plate was one replicate of a subset's evenly spread DNA. Method: immunoSEQ multiplex PCR; TCRdb's copy keeps in-frame clones and lacks some. The data contain more than 550,000 clones, around 70% of them singletons. The receptor was isolated from a woman in her thirties in good health. The sample was memory CD4+ T cells sorted from blood. The sample's subset: CD45RA-negative fraction. The chain combines TRBV9 with TRBJ1-3; TRBD1 agrees at 7 bases. The CDR3 nucleotides read TGTGCCAGCAGCGACCCGACAGGGAGCTCTGGAAACACCATATATTTT. This gives the protein CASSDPTGSSGNTIYF. Full variable domain (remainder filled in from reference TRBV9 and TRBJ1-3): DSGVTQTPKHLITATGQRVTLRCSPRSGDLSVYWYQQSLDQGLQFLIQYYNGEERAKGNILERFSAQQFPDLHSELNLSSLELGDSALYFCASSDPTGSSGNTIYFGEGSWLTVV.